One and the same sample provided the 28 T cell receptor beta chains below, sequenced in a study of blood T cell repertoires in COVID-19. Only in-frame clones appear in the TCRdb table, and some are missing; sequencing was by immunoSEQ multiplex PCR. Of some 82,000 clones in the sample, around 81% are singletons; the top ten hold 44%. Sample: peripheral blood. These receptors came from an elderly man with acute or convalescent COVID-19.

The chain joins TRBV7-2 to TRBJ2-3; 8 nucleotides match TRBD2. Trimming removed 2 bases from V and 2 bases from J; junction bases left unmatched: 6. This CDR3 comprises 16 residues. Germline-derived CDR1 and CDR2 are SGHTA and FQGNSA. In DNA, the CDR3 is TGTGCCAGCAGCTTATACACTAGCGGAATCACAGATACGCAGTATTTT. It encodes CASSLYTSGITDTQYF.

The rearrangement links TRBV10-3 to TRBJ2-5; TRBD1 matches at 7 bases. There are 13 residues in the CDR3. Trimming at V came to 9 bases and at J to 4 bases, leaving 8 bases not matched to a gene. In germline, CDR1 is ENHRY, CDR2 SYGVKD. CDR3 residues: CAITASGGETQYF. As DNA, the CDR3 is TGTGCCATTACGGCATCAGGGGGAGAGACCCAGTACTTC.

The J gene is TRBJ2-3, the V gene TRBV4-3, with 14 bases lining up with TRBD2. This CDR3 has 19 residues. The trim removed 4 bases at V and 3 bases at J, leaving 12 bases unmatched. Germline loops: CDR1 LGHNA, CDR2 YSLEER. The CDR3 DNA sequence: TGCGCCAGCAGCCCCCGAGGACTAGCGGGAGGTCGAAGAACAGATACGCAGTATTTT. It encodes CASSPRGLAGGRRTDTQYF.

J is TRBJ2-3 and V is TRBV25-1; TRBD2 aligns across 7 bases. Germline values: CDR1 MGHDK, CDR2 SYGVNS. The V and J ends lost 1 base and 5 bases, in that order; junction bases with no gene match: 6. The CDR3 is made up of 15 amino acids. For the CDR3, the DNA is TGTGCCAGCAGTGAATGGGGGGGACTTGAAGATACGCAGTATTTT. It specifies CASSEWGGLEDTQYF.

This chain uses TRBV19 with TRBJ2-7, with D tentatively TRBD2 (7 bases). The CDR3 runs 13 residues. V was pared by 6 bases and J by 0 bases, with 9 bases between. The germline gives CDR1 LNHDA, CDR2 SQIVND (reference sequence). CDR3 nucleotides: TGTGCCAGTAGGAGGGGGGGCTCCTACGAGCAGTACTTC. Protein product: CASRRGGSYEQYF.

On this clone itself: A read error may produce the germline difference seen at one junction end. V gene TRBV7-7 combines with J gene TRBJ1-2, with TRBD1 identical over 7 bases. Germline loops: CDR1 SSHAT, CDR2 FNYEAQ (reference sequence). The CDR3 is 15 amino acids. The CDR3 DNA reads TGTGCTAGCAGCCCGGCCGGGACAGACTTCTATGGCTACACCTTC. Its protein product is CASSPAGTDFYGYTF.

A single count supports this clone. The chain employs TRBV6-5 and TRBJ2-1; D possibly corresponds to TRBD2 (5 bases). Germline V lookup: CDR1 MNHEY, CDR2 SVGAGI. The germline V and J ends were trimmed by 6 bases and 0 bases, with 9 bases remaining between them. The CDR3 is 14 residues long. The CDR3 here is CASRKGSSYNEQFF. The CDR3 nucleotides are TGTGCCAGCAGAAAAGGGAGCTCCTACAATGAGCAGTTCTTC.

V usage is TRBV19 and J usage is TRBJ2-3, with D perhaps matching TRBD1 (5 bases). Trimming left V 2 bases short and J 0 bases short, with 6 bases between. The germline CDR1 and CDR2 sequences are LNHDA and SQIVND (reference sequence). The CDR3 runs 14 residues. CDR3 loop: CASSIRQSTDTQYF. The CDR3, as DNA: TGTGCCAGTAGTATACGACAGAGCACAGATACGCAGTATTTT.

The chain combines TRBV18 with TRBJ1-4; D may be TRBD1 (5 bases). The length of the CDR3 is 13 residues. V lost 5 bases and J lost 5, with 9 bases in between. The germline V gene encodes CDR1 KGHSH and CDR2 LQKENI. The chain's CDR3 is CASSAGQNEKLFF. CDR3 sequence (DNA): TGTGCCAGCTCAGCAGGGCAGAATGAAAAACTGTTTTTT.

The chain links TRBV6-5 to TRBJ1-1; possible D gene TRBD1, 6 bases. This CDR3 contains 14 residues. Germline CDR1 reads MNHEY; CDR2 reads SVGAGI. V lost 5 bases to trimming and J lost 3 bases, with 13 bases between them. CDR3: CASSQDRLDTEAFF. Here the CDR3 DNA reads TGTGCCAGCAGTCAGGACAGACTTGACACTGAAGCTTTCTTT.

The chain recombines TRBV14 with TRBJ1-1; D is ambiguous. The V end was cut by 4 bases, the J end by 0 bases, with 9 bases between. Germline lookup yields CDR1 SGHDN and CDR2 FVKESK. CDR3 length: 14 residues. The CDR3 loop is CASSPSAMNTEAFF. The CDR3 DNA is TGTGCCAGCAGCCCTAGCGCCATGAACACTGAAGCTTTCTTT.

The chain couples TRBV5-1 to TRBJ2-3; maybe TRBD2 (6 bases). The CDR3 runs 16 residues. Germline V lookup: CDR1 SGHRS, CDR2 YFSETQ. V lost 4 bases, J lost 8 bases, and 23 bases lay in between. The DNA for the CDR3 is TGCGCCAGCAGCGGACCCGGGACTCGGGGCGTAGGTACGCAGTATTTT. Its protein is CASSGPGTRGVGTQYF.

V and J are TRBV24-1 and TRBJ1-5, with 9 positions matching TRBD1. From germline, CDR1 is KGHDR and CDR2 SFDVKD. The CDR3 length is 16 residues. V lost 3 bases, J lost 0 bases, and 2 bases stayed unmatched. The CDR3 loop is CATSDGTGTSNQPQHF. DNA of the CDR3: TGTGCCACCAGTGATGGGACAGGGACTAGCAATCAGCCCCAGCATTTT.

V is TRBV28 and J is TRBJ1-6; a possible D gene is TRBD1 (5 bases). The germline V and J ends were trimmed by 6 bases and 13 bases, with 13 bases remaining between them. The CDR3 length is 12 residues. CDR1 is MDHEN, CDR2 SYDVKM, per germline. The CDR3 nucleotides read TGTGCCAGCAGGGACACCCCTCATCCCCTCCACTTT. Protein sequence: CASRDTPHPLHF. Together with reference TRBV28 and TRBJ1-6, the CDR3 gives the full variable domain: DVKVTQSSRYLVKRTGEKVFLECVQDMDHENMFWYRQDPGLGLRLIYFSYDVKMKEKGDIPEGYSVSREKKERFSLILESASTNQTSMYLCASRDTPHPLHFGNGTRLTVT.

This chain connects TRBV6-6 to TRBJ1-2; TRBD1 aligns across 9 bases. V shed 4 bases, J shed 4 bases, and the junction held 7 bases outside the gene matches. Per germline, CDR1 MNHNY and CDR2 SVGAGI (reference sequence). This CDR3 has 15 residues. As DNA, the CDR3 is TGTGCCAGCAGTTCACAGGGGGCTCGGAGCTATGGCTACACCTTC. Translating it yields CASSSQGARSYGYTF.

This clone was seen more than once but under ten times. V usage is TRBV10-3 and J usage is TRBJ2-2; D unresolved. This CDR3 has 14 amino acids. Germline values: CDR1 ENHRY, CDR2 SYGVKD. V lost 3 bases to trimming and J lost 5 bases, with 10 bases between them. The DNA of the CDR3 is TGTGCCATCAGTGAAGGCAGCGTGACCGGGGAGCTGTTTTTT. As protein: CAISEGSVTGELFF.

The rearrangement joins TRBV28 to TRBJ1-1; D gene unclear. The V gene's germline CDR1 is MDHEN and CDR2 SYDVKM. V shed 5 bases and J shed 5 bases, with 18 bases lying between them. The CDR3 is 15 amino acids. The CDR3 nucleotides read TGTGCCAGCAGTCCCGTGGACTTCGTGAGGACTGAAGCTTTCTTT. This codes for CASSPVDFVRTEAFF.

V and J are TRBV9 and TRBJ2-5; 15 nucleotides line up with TRBD2. The CDR3 extends over 17 amino acids. V lost 4 bases to trimming and J lost 5 bases; unmatched junction nucleotides: 9. CDR1 and CDR2 (germline): SGDLS, YYNGEE. The CDR3 loop is CASSNGLAGGPAETQYF. For the CDR3, the DNA is TGTGCCAGCAGCAACGGACTAGCGGGAGGGCCTGCGGAGACCCAGTACTTC.

The J gene is TRBJ2-7, the V gene TRBV27; tentative D call: TRBD2 (6 bases). The CDR3 spans 14 residues. V shed 7 bases and J shed 4 bases, with 17 bases lying between them. Per the germline V gene, CDR1 is MNHEY and CDR2 is SMNVEV (reference sequence). CDR3 sequence (DNA): TGTGCCAGCACCTCCGGAGGGCCCTCGTACGAGCAGTACTTC. It yields the protein CASTSGGPSYEQYF.

This clone was detected only once. The chain links TRBV28 to TRBJ1-5; 10 bases map to TRBD1. The CDR3 totals 18 residues. The V and J ends lost 5 bases and 2 bases, in that order; junction bases with no gene match: 12. Germline V lookup: CDR1 MDHEN, CDR2 SYDVKM. CDR3 bases: TGTGCCAGCAGTCTGGGGACAGGGGAGGCCTATGGCAATCAGCCCCAGCATTTT. Encoded protein: CASSLGTGEAYGNQPQHF.

This clone has only a few counts. This sequence joins TRBV7-2 and TRBJ1-4, with D perhaps matching TRBD1 (6 bases). The CDR3 covers 14 residues. Germline V gene lookup returns CDR1 SGHTA and CDR2 FQGNSA. The V gene lost 6 bases and the J gene lost 3 bases, with 11 bases spanning the gap. The CDR3 reads CASSQGWANEKLFF. CDR3 nucleotides: TGTGCCAGCAGTCAGGGGTGGGCTAATGAAAAACTGTTTTTT.

This chain uses TRBV6-5 with TRBJ2-2; perhaps TRBD2 as D (5 bases). Germline V gene sequence: CDR1 MNHEY, CDR2 SVGAGI. Trimming stripped 7 bases from V and 5 bases from J, with 17 bases between. CDR3 length: 15 residues. The CDR3 protein is CASMRGLRGTGELFF. The CDR3 bases are TGTGCCAGCATGCGAGGTCTCCGAGGGACCGGGGAGCTGTTTTTT.

The V call is TRBV9, the J call TRBJ2-6, with TRBD1 as a possible D gene (6 bases). This CDR3 region has 16 residues. Germline CDR1 SGDLS, CDR2 YYNGEE. Trimming cost V 4 bases and J 0 bases, with 11 bases left between them. DNA for the CDR3: TGTGCCAGCAGCCCCACAGGGTCCTCTGGGGCCAACGTCCTGACTTTC. As protein: CASSPTGSSGANVLTF.

This clone showed up just once. This chain joins TRBV2 and TRBJ1-1, with 11 positions matching TRBD1. The CDR3 is 15 amino acids. Looked up from germline, CDR1 is SNHLY and CDR2 is FYNNEI. V lost 5 bases to trimming and J lost 3 bases; unmatched junction nucleotides: 5. Written as DNA, the CDR3 is TGTGCCAGCAGTCGGGACAGGGGGGGGTACACTGAAGCTTTCTTT. This sequence encodes CASSRDRGGYTEAFF.

CDR3 loop: CSVAAGLADVDWSYEQYF. The CDR3 region has the DNA TGCAGCGTCGCCGCGGGACTAGCAGACGTTGATTGGTCCTACGAGCAGTACTTC. This chain joins TRBV29-1 and TRBJ2-7, with 9 bases identical to TRBD2. The V segment lost 6 bases and the J segment 1 base; nucleotides outside the gene matches: 19. This CDR3 region has 18 residues. Germline V lookup: CDR1 SQVTM, CDR2 ANQGSEA.

The rearrangement uses TRBV4-2 and TRBJ1-1, with D possibly being TRBD1 (6 bases). V lost 1 base and J 4 bases, leaving 13 bases between the germline ends. The CDR3 sequence is 15 residues long. Germline V gives CDR1 LGHNA, CDR2 YNFKEQ. The CDR3 DNA reads TGTGCCAGCAGCCAAGGGACAGTTCGAGGCACTGAAGCTTTCTTT. Translating gives CASSQGTVRGTEAFF.

This clone was seen only once. The CDR3 spells CASSPRGDYGYTF. The DNA for the CDR3 is TGTGCCAGCTCACCCCGGGGTGACTATGGCTACACCTTC. This chain links TRBV18 with TRBJ1-2; no clear D gene. The length of the CDR3 is 13 residues. The V end was cut by 3 bases, the J end by 3 bases, with 8 bases between. Looked up from germline, CDR1 is KGHSH and CDR2 is LQKENI.

The chain carries TRBV5-1 and TRBJ1-6; TRBD1 aligns across 9 bases. Germline trimming cut 4 bases from V and 8 bases from J; bases unmatched to any gene: 1. CDR1 SGHRS and CDR2 YFSETQ come from the germline V gene. The CDR3 has 13 residues. Here the CDR3 DNA reads TGCGCCAGCAGCAGGACAGGGGATTCACCCCTCCACTTT. Its translation: CASSRTGDSPLHF.